These 9 T cell receptor beta chains share one sample of origin, sequenced in a study of cytomegalovirus exposure and HLA in healthy donors. In the PCR, 60 Vbeta and 13 Jbeta primers were used. The table came from immunoSEQ multiplex PCR; TCRdb's copy has only in-frame clones and leaves some out. The table shows 130,000 or so clones, with approximately 80% occurring only once. Sequenced input: PBMCs. Receptor source: a woman in her 40s in good health and CMV-seronegative.

This clone was observed a few times. The chain links TRBV6-4 to TRBJ2-2, with 11 bases identical to TRBD1. After removal of 7 bases from V and 3 bases from J, the junction contained 1 base not matched to a gene. The CDR3 is 14 residues long. The germline V gene encodes CDR1 MRHNA and CDR2 SNTAGT. The CDR3 here is CASKGQGDTGELFF. For the CDR3, the DNA is TGTGCCAGCAAGGGACAGGGGGACACCGGGGAGCTGTTTTTT.

V gene TRBV15 combines with J gene TRBJ2-7; TRBD2 agrees at 9 bases. The V segment lost 5 bases and the J segment 6 bases; nucleotides outside the gene matches: 17. In germline, CDR1 is LNHNV, CDR2 YYDKDF (reference sequence). The CDR3 consists of 17 residues. CDR3 region: CATSPGLARPLFSEQYF. In DNA, the CDR3 is TGTGCCACCAGCCCAGGACTAGCGAGACCTCTTTTTTCCGAGCAGTACTTC.

CDR3 region: CASSLVVAGVADTQYF. CDR3 DNA sequence: TGCGCCAGCAGCTTGGTGGTAGCGGGAGTGGCAGATACGCAGTATTTT. This chain uses TRBV5-1 with TRBJ2-3; TRBD2 matches 9 bases. The ends lost 0 bases at V and 4 bases at J; junction bases unmatched: 6. The CDR3 has 16 amino acids. The germline CDR1 and CDR2 sequences are SGHRS and YFSETQ.

The chain is built from TRBV14 and TRBJ2-7; 7 nucleotides line up with TRBD2. J lost 3 bases, V lost 3 bases, and 2 bases had no gene match. Germline V gene lookup returns CDR1 SGHDN and CDR2 FVKESK. The CDR3 contains 13 residues. The CDR3 DNA follows: TGTGCCAGCAGCCAGGGGGGGGGCTACGAGCAGTACTTC. Its translation: CASSQGGGYEQYF.

The rearrangement joins TRBV5-4 to TRBJ2-5; D perhaps matches TRBD2 (6 bases). Trimming stripped 4 bases from V and 9 bases from J, with 22 bases between. Germline V gene data show CDR1 as SGHNT and CDR2 as YYREEE (reference sequence). This CDR3 is built from 15 residues. The CDR3 nucleotides read TGTGCCAGCAGCCCCCGACTAGAGGCAGACGGGGCCCAGTACTTC. Translation gives CASSPRLEADGAQYF.

The CDR3 nucleotides are TGTGCCAGCAGCGCACTCGATTACTCCTATAATTCACCCCTCCACTTT. This codes for CASSALDYSYNSPLHF. The chain joins TRBV7-8 to TRBJ1-6; no reliable D call. With 5 bases removed from V and 0 bases from J, the gap between germline ends came to 11 bases. This CDR3 region has 16 residues. CDR1 is SGHVS and CDR2 is FQNEAQ in the germline V gene.

The chain is built from TRBV6-1 and TRBJ2-7, with TRBD2 matching over 10 bases. The CDR3 loop spans 15 amino acids. Looked up from germline, CDR1 is MNHNS and CDR2 is SASEGT. After removal of 4 bases from V and 7 bases from J, the junction contained 10 bases not matched to a gene. DNA for the CDR3: TGTGCCAGCAGTGCTTATGGGGGACTAGCGAGAGAGCAGTACTTC. It yields the protein CASSAYGGLAREQYF.

This chain uses TRBV27 with TRBJ1-1; 7 bases line up with TRBD1. Trimming took 10 bases from V and 1 from J; bases not matched to a gene: 9. Germline CDR1 is MNHEY and CDR2 is SMNVEV (reference sequence). This CDR3 is built from 14 residues. The CDR3 protein is CATKSGTENTEAFF. The CDR3, as DNA: TGTGCCACCAAATCCGGGACAGAGAACACTGAAGCTTTCTTT.

The CDR3 coding sequence is TGCGCCAGCAGCCTTAGCGGGGAGGGTACAGATACGCAGTATTTT. Translation: CASSLSGEGTDTQYF. The chain links TRBV4-1 to TRBJ2-3, with TRBD2 identical over 8 bases. J lost 3 bases, V lost 4 bases, and 6 bases had no gene match. CDR1 and CDR2 from the germline V gene are MGHRA and YSYEKL. The CDR3 spans 15 residues.